Below are 32 T cell receptor beta chains sequenced from a single sample in a study of blood T cell repertoires in COVID-19. Sequencing was performed with immunoSEQ multiplex PCR; in TCRdb, only in-frame clones are kept and a portion is missing. This table has about 180,000 clones, 75% to 85% appearing once. The material sequenced was peripheral blood. Receptor source: a human donor in a cohort sampled during active COVID-19.

This chain uses TRBV5-1 with TRBJ2-5; the match to TRBD1 covers 8 bases. The CDR3 contains 15 residues. The V gene's germline CDR1 is SGHRS and CDR2 YFSETQ. J was trimmed by 2 bases and V by 5 bases; bases with no gene match: 8. The CDR3 protein is CASRAGTGKQETQYF. In DNA, the CDR3 is TGCGCCAGCAGAGCCGGGACAGGTAAACAAGAGACCCAGTACTTC.

This rearrangement joins TRBV3-1 (or the pseudogene TRBV3-2) to TRBJ2-3; TRBD1 agrees at 9 bases. CDR1 and CDR2 (germline): LGHDT, YNNKEL (reference sequence). V was pared by 4 bases and J by 4 bases, with 6 bases of the junction left unmatched. The CDR3 covers 15 residues. This CDR3 reads CASSLEGQGADTQYF. In DNA form, the CDR3 reads TGTGCCAGCAGCCTGGAGGGACAGGGAGCAGATACGCAGTATTTT.

The J gene is TRBJ2-6, the V gene TRBV3-1 (or the pseudogene TRBV3-2); the match to TRBD1 covers 7 bases. Germline V lookup: CDR1 LGHDT, CDR2 YNNKEL (reference sequence). There are 18 residues in the CDR3. V lost 6 bases and J lost 3; bases outside the gene matches: 14. For the CDR3, the DNA is TGTGCCAGCAGTTCGTCGTCGACAGGGTGGATTGGGGCCAACGTCCTGACTTTC. This encodes CASSSSSTGWIGANVLTF.

A single count supports this clone. The chain carries TRBV29-1 and TRBJ1-2, with 10 bases identical to TRBD1. The CDR3 is 14 amino acids. CDR1 and CDR2 (germline): SQVTM, ANQGSEA. Trimming removed 2 bases from V and 7 bases from J; junction bases left unmatched: 7. The CDR3 bases are TGCAGCGTTGAACCGACAGGGGGCGTTGGTGGCTACACCTTC. It specifies CSVEPTGGVGGYTF.

This chain uses TRBV29-1 with TRBJ1-4; 8 nucleotides line up with TRBD1. This CDR3 spans 13 amino acids. V dropped 7 bases and J dropped 7; count of bases not matched to a gene: 8. The germline CDR1 and CDR2 sequences are SQVTM and ANQGSEA. The CDR3 reads CSGRQGTGEKLFF. For the CDR3, the DNA is TGCAGCGGTCGACAGGGGACTGGTGAAAAACTGTTTTTT.

This clone has only a few counts. The CDR3 sequence: CASSAGLAEYNEQFF. The CDR3 DNA reads as TGTGCCAGCAGCGCAGGACTAGCGGAGTACAATGAGCAGTTCTTC. The chain joins TRBV9 to TRBJ2-1; 10 nucleotides line up with TRBD2. V was clipped by 3 bases and J by 4 bases; unmatched bases: 4. This CDR3 is 15 amino acids long. Germline V gene data show CDR1 as SGDLS and CDR2 as YYNGEE.

The sample holds a few counts of this clone. Different DNA sequences within this sample yield the same CDR3. This chain joins TRBV7-3 and TRBJ1-2, with D maybe TRBD1 (6 bases). In germline, CDR1 is SGHTA, CDR2 FQGTGA. V was pared by 5 bases and J by 4 bases, with 11 bases between. The CDR3 extends over 13 amino acids. The CDR3 here is CASSLQGAYGYTF. For the CDR3, the DNA is TGTGCCAGCAGCCTACAGGGTGCCTATGGCTACACCTTC. Together with reference TRBV7-3 and TRBJ1-2, the CDR3 gives the full variable domain: GAGVSQTPSNKVTEKGKYVELRCDPISGHTALYWYRQSLGQGPEFLIYFQGTGAADDSGLPNDRFFAVRPEGSVSTLKIQRTERGDSAVYLCASSLQGAYGYTFGSGTRLTVV.

This rearrangement joins TRBV7-9 to TRBJ2-3, with 7 positions matching TRBD2. The CDR3 runs to 16 residues. V lost 0 bases to trimming and J lost 2 bases; unmatched junction nucleotides: 5. Germline lookup yields CDR1 SEHNR and CDR2 FQNEAQ (reference sequence). The CDR3 sequence is CASSLAGGGPTDTQYF. The CDR3 DNA is TGTGCCAGCAGCTTAGCCGGCGGGGGACCCACAGATACGCAGTATTTT.

J is TRBJ2-7 and V is TRBV20-1; 7 nucleotides agree with TRBD1. Trimming took 6 bases from V and 5 from J; bases not matched to a gene: 4. Germline CDR1 reads DFQATT; CDR2 reads SNEGSKA (reference sequence). The CDR3 totals 11 residues. The CDR3, as DNA: TGCAGTGCCACGACAGGGAACGAGCAGTACTTC. The encoded protein is CSATTGNEQYF.

This clone occurred once. V usage is TRBV5-6 and J usage is TRBJ1-4, with D possibly being TRBD1 (6 bases). The CDR3 is 14 residues long. Looked up from germline, CDR1 is SGHDT and CDR2 is YYEEEE. V dropped 2 bases and J dropped 4 bases, with 9 bases sitting between them. The CDR3 DNA follows: TGTGCCAGCAGCTTAACAGGGAATAATGAAAAACTGTTTTTT. Its translation is CASSLTGNNEKLFF.

For the CDR3, the DNA is TGTGCCAGCAGTGAAGGGGGAGCCGGGGCCAACGTCCTGACTTTC. Its translation: CASSEGGAGANVLTF. The chain carries TRBV2 and TRBJ2-6, with D perhaps matching TRBD2 (5 bases). The V and J ends lost 1 base and 4 bases respectively, with 8 bases between them. Germline CDR1 reads SNHLY; CDR2 reads FYNNEI. The CDR3 has 15 amino acids.

This chain connects TRBV5-1 to TRBJ2-7, with a tentative D call TRBD1 (6 bases). V was clipped by 0 bases and J by 4 bases, with 14 bases between them. CDR3 length: 15 amino acids. CDR1 SGHRS and CDR2 YFSETQ come from the germline V gene. This CDR3 is CASSLAPDREYEQYF. Here the CDR3 DNA reads TGCGCCAGCAGCTTGGCCCCGGACAGAGAGTACGAGCAGTACTTC. Based on the CDR3 plus reference TRBV5-1 and TRBJ2-7, the full variable domain is KAGVTQTPRYLIKTRGQQVTLSCSPISGHRSVSWYQQTPGQGLQFLFEYFSETQRNKGNFPGRFSGRQFSNSRSEMNVSTLELGDSALYLCASSLAPDREYEQYFGPGTRLTVT.

The chain links TRBV9 to TRBJ2-7; TRBD1 agrees at 10 bases. V lost 2 bases to trimming and J lost 9 bases; unmatched junction nucleotides: 8. Germline CDR1 is SGDLS and CDR2 is YYNGEE. The CDR3 is 14 amino acids. CDR3 sequence reads: CASSVEGGTGAQYF. The CDR3 DNA sequence: TGTGCCAGCAGCGTGGAAGGCGGGACAGGGGCGCAGTACTTC.

The chain couples TRBV7-2 to TRBJ2-7, with 8 bases aligning to TRBD2. The V and J ends lost 2 bases and 4 bases, in that order; junction bases with no gene match: 7. Germline V gene sequence: CDR1 SGHTA, CDR2 FQGNSA. CDR3 size: 15 residues. The CDR3 DNA reads as TGTGCCAGCAGCTTAATGGGACTAGTTAGTTACGAGCAGTACTTC. It encodes CASSLMGLVSYEQYF.

In DNA, the CDR3 is TGTGCCAGTAGCATAAAAAGAGGGACATACCAAGAGACCCAGTACTTC. This codes for CASSIKRGTYQETQYF. The V call is TRBV19, the J call TRBJ2-5; the D gene is possibly TRBD1 (6 bases). Trimming cost V 6 bases and J 0 bases, with 17 bases left between them. This CDR3 comprises 16 residues. Germline loops: CDR1 LNHDA, CDR2 SQIVND (reference sequence). Filled out from reference TRBV19 and TRBJ2-5, the complete variable domain reads DGGITQSPKYLFRKEGQNVTLSCEQNLNHDAMYWYRQDPGQGLRLIYYSQIVNDFQKGDIAEGYSVSREKKESFPLTVTSAQKNPTAFYLCASSIKRGTYQETQYFGPGTRLLVL.

V gene TRBV5-5 combines with J gene TRBJ2-7, with 7 bases lining up with TRBD1. The CDR3 is 14 amino acids. CDR1 and CDR2 from the germline V gene are SGHKS and YYEKEE (reference sequence). Losses at the gene ends were 4 bases for V and 5 bases for J; bases not matched to a gene: 9. CDR3 bases: TGTGCCAGCAGCCTCCGGACAGGCTTCGACGAGCAGTACTTC. Protein product: CASSLRTGFDEQYF.

This clone was seen just once. This sequence joins TRBV29-1 and TRBJ1-1; the D is unclear. Germline loops: CDR1 SQVTM, CDR2 ANQGSEA. Trimming left V 6 bases short and J 1 base short, with 9 bases between. The length of the CDR3 is 12 residues. The DNA of the CDR3 is TGCAGCGTCGCTCCAGGGAACACTGAAGCTTTCTTT. This sequence encodes CSVAPGNTEAFF.

The gene calls are TRBV20-1 and TRBJ2-2; tentative D call: TRBD1 (6 bases). This CDR3 region has 15 residues. The V gene's germline CDR1 is DFQATT and CDR2 SNEGSKA (reference sequence). V was shortened by 3 bases and J by 0 bases, with 11 bases between the two germline ends. The CDR3 loop reads CSASFEGANTGELFF. CDR3 sequence (DNA): TGCAGTGCTAGTTTCGAGGGGGCGAACACCGGGGAGCTGTTTTTT.

The CDR3 DNA sequence: TGCGCCAGCAGCCAAGTGCAAGGGGGAGGCACAGATACGCAGTATTTT. Translation: CASSQVQGGGTDTQYF. This sequence joins TRBV4-3 and TRBJ2-3, with D perhaps TRBD1 (6 bases). In germline, CDR1 is LGHNA, CDR2 YSLEER. The V gene lost 1 base and the J gene lost 1 base, with 12 bases spanning the gap. The CDR3 is made up of 16 amino acids.

The CDR3 bases are TGTGCCAGTAGTACTAGCGGGAGAGTTGAGCAGTACTTC. Translation gives CASSTSGRVEQYF. This chain joins TRBV19 and TRBJ2-7; 10 bases line up with TRBD2. The CDR3 consists of 13 residues. The germline gives CDR1 LNHDA, CDR2 SQIVND (reference sequence). The junction had 4 bases not matched to a gene; V was cut back by 4 bases and J by 7 bases.

The sample holds one count of this clone. The rearrangement joins TRBV5-1 to TRBJ2-1, with 8 bases fitting TRBD2. V lost 5 bases and J lost 5; bases outside the gene matches: 12. The CDR3 is 16 residues long. Per germline, CDR1 SGHRS and CDR2 YFSETQ. The CDR3 loop reads CASSDPLAGLNNEQFF. CDR3 DNA sequence: TGCGCCAGCAGTGACCCTTTAGCGGGGTTAAACAATGAGCAGTTCTTC.

This chain uses TRBV12-3 or TRBV12-4 with TRBJ2-2; D gene uncertain. The ends were cut back, 5 bases at V and 2 bases at J, with 3 bases in the middle. The CDR3 is made up of 12 amino acids. In DNA, the CDR3 is TGTGCCAGCAGTCTAAACACCGGGGAGCTGTTTTTT. It encodes CASSLNTGELFF.

V and J are TRBV5-6 and TRBJ1-1; 7 nucleotides line up with TRBD1. CDR1 and CDR2 (germline): SGHDT, YYEEEE. The CDR3 contains 12 residues. The ends lost 4 bases at V and 4 bases at J; junction bases unmatched: 1. The CDR3 DNA sequence: TGTGCCAGCAGCCGGGACAGCACTGAAGCTTTCTTT. This encodes CASSRDSTEAFF.

This clone was observed a handful of times. The J gene is TRBJ1-5, the V gene TRBV6-8; D is undetermined. Germline V CDR1 and CDR2: MNHGY, SAAAGT. V was shortened by 6 bases and J by 2 bases, with 11 bases between the two germline ends. This CDR3 comprises 14 residues. The CDR3 region has the DNA TGTGCCAGCAGACCCGACACTGGCAATCAGCCCCAGCATTTT. Amino acids: CASRPDTGNQPQHF.

The chain links TRBV4-3 to TRBJ2-7; 10 bases align to TRBD2. Germline V gene sequence: CDR1 LGHNA, CDR2 YSLEER. CDR3 size: 15 residues. The J segment lost 6 bases and the V segment lost 4 bases, leaving 9 bases of the junction unmatched. This chain's CDR3 is CASSPVAGGPPEQYF. The CDR3 DNA reads TGCGCCAGCAGCCCCGTAGCGGGGGGCCCTCCCGAGCAGTACTTC.

The rearrangement links TRBV6-5 to TRBJ2-3; a possible D gene is TRBD1 (5 bases). Germline loops: CDR1 MNHEY, CDR2 SVGAGI. The CDR3 totals 15 residues. Trimming cost V 7 bases and J 2 bases, with 16 bases left between them. This CDR3 is CASKSGLGLTDTQYF. The DNA of the CDR3 is TGTGCCAGCAAATCAGGGCTGGGGCTCACAGATACGCAGTATTTT.

A word on this clone: Other DNA sequences in the sample encode the same CDR3. The chain is built from TRBV7-3 and TRBJ2-7; 9 bases agree with TRBD2. The CDR3 has 14 residues. With 5 bases clipped from V and 4 bases from J, the junction kept 6 bases outside the gene matches. From germline, CDR1 is SGHTA and CDR2 FQGTGA. CDR3 amino acids: CASSPTSGRYEQYF. The CDR3 coding sequence is TGTGCCAGCAGCCCGACTAGCGGACGTTACGAGCAGTACTTC.

CDR3 DNA: TGTGCCAGCCGGGACAGGGGGCCAAATCAGCCCCAGCATTTT. This translates into CASRDRGPNQPQHF. The rearrangement uses TRBV2 and TRBJ1-5; 12 bases align to TRBD1. Trimming took 8 bases from V and 4 from J; bases not matched to a gene: 3. The CDR3 is made up of 14 amino acids. Germline V lookup: CDR1 SNHLY, CDR2 FYNNEI.

The chain joins TRBV10-2 to TRBJ1-2; the D is unclear. Germline V CDR1 and CDR2: WSHSY, SAAADI. Trimming removed 8 bases from V and 4 bases from J, with 11 bases in between. The CDR3 consists of 12 residues. CDR3 in amino acids: CASRGVSYGYTF. The CDR3 nucleotides read TGCGCCAGCCGCGGGGTTTCCTATGGCTACACCTTC.

The chain uses TRBV5-1 and TRBJ1-3; a possible D gene is TRBD1 (6 bases). With 0 bases removed from V and 0 bases from J, the gap between germline ends came to 10 bases. Germline V gene lookup returns CDR1 SGHRS and CDR2 YFSETQ. The CDR3 is 16 amino acids. The CDR3 DNA reads TGCGCCAGCAGCTTGGCTCAGGGGCTCTCTGGAAACACCATATATTTT. Translating gives CASSLAQGLSGNTIYF.

The V call is TRBV7-2, the J call TRBJ2-7; possible D gene TRBD1, 5 bases. Germline V gene lookup returns CDR1 SGHTA and CDR2 FQGNSA. This CDR3 has 13 amino acids. With 0 bases removed from V and 11 bases from J, the gap between germline ends came to 14 bases. In DNA, the CDR3 is TGTGCCAGCAGCTTAGCGAACGAGCAGGGCAAGTACTTC. It is translated as CASSLANEQGKYF.

The chain combines TRBV7-2 with TRBJ1-2; 8 bases are a match to TRBD1. Per germline, CDR1 SGHTA and CDR2 FQGNSA. The CDR3 sequence is 15 residues long. The ends lost 3 bases at V and 4 bases at J; junction bases unmatched: 7. CDR3 sequence reads: CASSFGDRTSYGYTF. The CDR3 bases are TGTGCCAGCAGCTTCGGGGACAGGACTTCCTATGGCTACACCTTC.